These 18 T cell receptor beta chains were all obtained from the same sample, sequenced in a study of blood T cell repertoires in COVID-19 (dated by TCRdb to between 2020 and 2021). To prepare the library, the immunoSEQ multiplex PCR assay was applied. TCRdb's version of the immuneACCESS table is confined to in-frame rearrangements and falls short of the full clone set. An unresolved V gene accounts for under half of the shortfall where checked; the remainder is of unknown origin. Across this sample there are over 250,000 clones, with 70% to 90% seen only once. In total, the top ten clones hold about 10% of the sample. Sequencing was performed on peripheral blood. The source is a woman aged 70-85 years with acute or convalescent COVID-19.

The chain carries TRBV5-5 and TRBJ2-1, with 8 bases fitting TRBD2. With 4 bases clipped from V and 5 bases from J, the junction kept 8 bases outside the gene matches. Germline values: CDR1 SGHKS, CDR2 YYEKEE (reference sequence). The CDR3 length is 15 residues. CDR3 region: CASSPVAGQHNEQFF. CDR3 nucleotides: TGTGCCAGCAGCCCAGTAGCGGGGCAACACAATGAGCAGTTCTTC.

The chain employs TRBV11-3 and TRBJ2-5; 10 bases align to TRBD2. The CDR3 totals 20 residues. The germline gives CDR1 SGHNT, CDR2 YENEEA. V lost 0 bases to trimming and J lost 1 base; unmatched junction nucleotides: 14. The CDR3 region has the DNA TGTGCCAGCAGCTTAGAGCACCGGGGGCTAGCGGGGGTCACCCAAGAGACCCAGTACTTC. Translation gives CASSLEHRGLAGVTQETQYF.

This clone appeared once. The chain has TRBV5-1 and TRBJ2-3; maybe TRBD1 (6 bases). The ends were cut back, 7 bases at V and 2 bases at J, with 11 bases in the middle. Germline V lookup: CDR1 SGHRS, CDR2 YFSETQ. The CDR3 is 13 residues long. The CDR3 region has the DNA TGCGCCAGCCAACAGGGCCACACAGATACGCAGTATTTT. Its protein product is CASQQGHTDTQYF.

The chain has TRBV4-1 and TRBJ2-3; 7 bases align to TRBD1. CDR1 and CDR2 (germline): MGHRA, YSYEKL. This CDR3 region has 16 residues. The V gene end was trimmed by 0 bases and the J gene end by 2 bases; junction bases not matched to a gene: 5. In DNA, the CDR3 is TGCGCCAGCAGCCAAGATCAGGGGGTCCCCACAGATACGCAGTATTTT. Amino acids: CASSQDQGVPTDTQYF.

The CDR3 DNA sequence: TGTGCCAGCAGTGAAGCGCTTCTTGGCGCTTCGGGGTATGGCTACACCTTC. It specifies CASSEALLGASGYGYTF. This chain connects TRBV6-1 to TRBJ1-2; no firm D call. Germline V CDR1 and CDR2: MNHNS, SASEGT. The CDR3 is made up of 17 amino acids. Deletions cut 0 bases from V and 5 bases from J, with 19 bases between.

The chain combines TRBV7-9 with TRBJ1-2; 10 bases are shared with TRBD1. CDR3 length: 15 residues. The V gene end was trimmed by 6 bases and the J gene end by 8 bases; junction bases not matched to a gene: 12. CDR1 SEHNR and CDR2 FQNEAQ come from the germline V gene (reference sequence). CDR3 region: CASSSWDRGLGGYTF. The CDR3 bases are TGTGCCAGCAGTAGTTGGGACAGGGGCCTCGGGGGCTACACCTTC.

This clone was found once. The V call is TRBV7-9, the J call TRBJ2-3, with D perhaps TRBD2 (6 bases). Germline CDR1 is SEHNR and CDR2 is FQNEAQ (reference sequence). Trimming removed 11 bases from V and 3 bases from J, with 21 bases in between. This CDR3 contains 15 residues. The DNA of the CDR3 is TGTGCCCCCGGTAGACTCGGGGGTTTTACAGATACGCAGTATTTT. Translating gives CAPGRLGGFTDTQYF.

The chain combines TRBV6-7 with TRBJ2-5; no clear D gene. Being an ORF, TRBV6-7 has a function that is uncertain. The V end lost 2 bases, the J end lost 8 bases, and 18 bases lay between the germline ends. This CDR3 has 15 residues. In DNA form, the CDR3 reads TGTGCCAGCAGTTACCCCCTCCTAGACCAAGGAACCCAGTACTTC. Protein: CASSYPLLDQGTQYF.

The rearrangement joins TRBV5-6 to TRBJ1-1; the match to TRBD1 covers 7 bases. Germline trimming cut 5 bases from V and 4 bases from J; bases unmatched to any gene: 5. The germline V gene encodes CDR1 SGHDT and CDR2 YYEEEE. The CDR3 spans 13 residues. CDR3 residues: CASRRGLVTEAFF. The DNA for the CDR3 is TGTGCCAGCAGGAGGGGGCTTGTCACTGAAGCTTTCTTT.

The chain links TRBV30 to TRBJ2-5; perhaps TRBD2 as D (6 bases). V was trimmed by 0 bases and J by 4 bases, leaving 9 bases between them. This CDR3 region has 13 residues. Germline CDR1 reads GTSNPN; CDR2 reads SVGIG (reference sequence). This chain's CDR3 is CAWSVRGGETQYF. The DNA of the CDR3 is TGTGCCTGGAGTGTAAGGGGAGGAGAGACCCAGTACTTC.

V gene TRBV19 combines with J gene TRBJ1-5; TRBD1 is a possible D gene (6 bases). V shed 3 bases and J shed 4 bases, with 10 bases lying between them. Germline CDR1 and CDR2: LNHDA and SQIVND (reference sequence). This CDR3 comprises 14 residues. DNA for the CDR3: TGTGCCAGTAGTATGACAGGTATTAATCAGCCCCAGCATTTT. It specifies CASSMTGINQPQHF.

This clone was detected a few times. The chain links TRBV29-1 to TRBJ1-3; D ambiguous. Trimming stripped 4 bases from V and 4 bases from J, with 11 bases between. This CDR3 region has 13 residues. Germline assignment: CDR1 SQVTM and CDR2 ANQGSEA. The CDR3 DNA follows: TGCAGCGTTGTAGCGGCGGGCGGAAACACCATATATTTT. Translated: CSVVAAGGNTIYF.

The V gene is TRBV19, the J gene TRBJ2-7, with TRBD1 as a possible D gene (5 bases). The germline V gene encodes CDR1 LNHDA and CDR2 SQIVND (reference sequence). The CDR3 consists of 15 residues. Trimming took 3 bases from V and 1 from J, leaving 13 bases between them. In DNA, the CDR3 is TGTGCCAGTAGTATGGTTGCAGGGCCTTCCTACGAGCAGTACTTC. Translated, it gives CASSMVAGPSYEQYF.

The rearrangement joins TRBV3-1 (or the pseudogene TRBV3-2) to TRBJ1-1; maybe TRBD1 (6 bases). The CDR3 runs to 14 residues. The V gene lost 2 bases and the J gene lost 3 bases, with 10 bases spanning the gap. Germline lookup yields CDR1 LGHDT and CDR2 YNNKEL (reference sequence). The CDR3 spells CASSQTGGHTEAFF. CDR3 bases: TGTGCCAGCAGCCAAACGGGGGGGCACACTGAAGCTTTCTTT.

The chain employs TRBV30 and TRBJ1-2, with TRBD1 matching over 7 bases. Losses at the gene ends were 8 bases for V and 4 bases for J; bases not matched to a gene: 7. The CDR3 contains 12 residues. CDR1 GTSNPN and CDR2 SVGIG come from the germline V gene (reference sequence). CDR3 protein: CAGTGTVYGYTF. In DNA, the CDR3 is TGTGCCGGTACCGGGACAGTCTATGGCTACACCTTC.

CDR3 coding DNA: TGCGCCAGCAGCTCCGAGGGCCAAAAGAATCAGCCCCAGCATTTT. Amino acid sequence: CASSSEGQKNQPQHF. This sequence joins TRBV5-1 and TRBJ1-5, with D unresolved. Germline V gene lookup returns CDR1 SGHRS and CDR2 YFSETQ. The CDR3 totals 15 residues. V was shortened by 3 bases and J by 4 bases, with 14 bases between the two germline ends.

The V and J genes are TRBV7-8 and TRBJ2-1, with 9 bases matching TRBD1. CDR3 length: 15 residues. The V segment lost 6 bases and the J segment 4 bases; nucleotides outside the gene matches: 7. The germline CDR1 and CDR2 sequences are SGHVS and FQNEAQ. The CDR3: CASSLGTGPYNEQFF. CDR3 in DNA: TGTGCCAGCAGTCTCGGGACAGGGCCTTACAATGAGCAGTTCTTC.

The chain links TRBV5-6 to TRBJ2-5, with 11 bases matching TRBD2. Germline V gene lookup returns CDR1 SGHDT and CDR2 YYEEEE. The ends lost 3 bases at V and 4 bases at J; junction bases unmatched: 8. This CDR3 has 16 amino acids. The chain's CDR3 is CASSSLAGGRPETQYF. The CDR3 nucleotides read TGTGCCAGCAGCTCCTTAGCGGGGGGGAGGCCAGAGACCCAGTACTTC. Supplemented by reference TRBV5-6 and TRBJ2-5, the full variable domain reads DAGVTQSPTHLIKTRGQQVTLRCSPKSGHDTVSWYQQALGQGPQFIFQYYEEEERQRGNFPDRFSGHQFPNYSSELNVNALLLGDSALYLCASSSLAGGRPETQYFGPGTRLLVL.